The entry below describes one T cell receptor (beta chain). Its antigen is undetermined. This sample was included in a study of OX40 agonist ivuxolimab in advanced cancers. Background on the study: Participants could have had prior anti-PD-1, anti-PD-L1 or anti-CTLA-4 therapy, and 40% had some. The study's findings and limits: CD4+ and CD8+ blood T cells expanded clonally by week 6 at 0.1 to 3.0 mg/kg.

The J segment lost 5 bases and the V segment lost 4 bases, leaving 10 bases of the junction unmatched. The germline gives CDR1 LGHNA, CDR2 YNFKEQ. The CDR3 extends over 16 amino acids. Method: immunoSEQ multiplex PCR; TCRdb's copy keeps in-frame clones and lacks some. The data show tens of thousands of clones, about 83% seen once. The sequence was collected from an adult with an advanced solid tumor such as melanoma, head and neck, liver or kidney cancer. This chain links TRBV4-2 with TRBJ2-3, with 9 bases fitting TRBD2. Specimen: CD4+ or CD8+ T cells sorted from blood, collected in a trial of the OX40 agonist ivuxolimab. This CDR3 is CASSLEGEREVDTQYF. DNA of the CDR3: TGTGCCAGCAGCCTAGAGGGGGAGCGGGAGGTAGATACGCAGTATTTT.